These 29 T cell receptor beta chains came from one sample sequenced in a study of blood T cells in healthy people across ages. It was with a sample-barcoded 5' primer and a J-beta primer mix that a second PCR of roughly 7 to 12 cycles was run. TCRdb passed the 5' RACE reads through MiXCR, listing each CDR3 protein once. The data contain roughly 2 million distinct CDR3 sequences, 49% of them singletons. Input material: blood. These TCRs come from a woman aged 40 to 49 in good health.

The chain recombines TRBV7-2 with TRBJ2-3; TRBD2 is a possible D gene (6 bases). Germline V gives CDR1 SGHTA, CDR2 FQGNSA. V shed 1 base and J shed 4 bases, with 12 bases lying between them. The CDR3 is 15 residues long. CDR3 nucleotide sequence: TGTGCCAGCAGCTTAGGGGTTAGCGGCGCAGATACGCAGTATTTT. Amino acids: CASSLGVSGADTQYF.

The table lists this clonotype with a count of one. The chain links TRBV6-2 or TRBV6-3 to TRBJ2-4; 9 positions match TRBD1. Gene TRBJ2-7 matches the end of the DNA better, so the J call may be wrong. This CDR3 spans 15 amino acids. Germline CDR1 is MNHEY and CDR2 is SVGEGT. CDR3 sequence reads: CASSAFGTGRYEQYF. The DNA for the CDR3 is TGTGCCAGCAGTGCTTTCGGGACAGGGAGGTACGAGCAGTACTTC.

V and J are TRBV4-3 and TRBJ2-2, with D maybe TRBD1 (6 bases). Germline values: CDR1 LGHNA, CDR2 YSLEER. The V gene lost 1 base and the J gene lost 0 bases, with 9 bases spanning the gap. This CDR3 is built from 16 residues. CDR3 sequence: CASSQGQVANTGELFF. The CDR3, as DNA: TGCGCCAGCAGCCAAGGACAGGTCGCGAACACCGGGGAGCTGTTTTTT.

CDR3 loop: CASGWGTGDHEQYF. The DNA of the CDR3 is TGCGCCAGCGGTTGGGGTACGGGGGACCATGAGCAGTACTTC. The rearrangement joins TRBV5-1 to TRBJ2-7; D is perhaps TRBD2 (6 bases). The CDR3 has 14 amino acids. Germline V gene lookup returns CDR1 SGHRS and CDR2 YFSETQ. Trimming shortened V by 7 bases and J by 7 bases, and 21 bases separated the two germline ends.

V and J are TRBV2 and TRBJ2-3, with 9 bases aligning to TRBD2. J gave up 1 base and V 10 bases, and 15 bases lay outside the gene matches. Germline CDR1 is SNHLY and CDR2 is FYNNEI. This CDR3 is built from 17 residues. CDR3 protein: CATMGSVVAGGTDTQYF. CDR3 sequence (DNA): TGTGCCACCATGGGGTCTGTAGTAGCGGGGGGCACAGATACGCAGTATTTT.

This rearrangement joins TRBV27 to TRBJ1-2, with 7 bases fitting TRBD1. CDR3 size: 12 residues. Germline loops: CDR1 MNHEY, CDR2 SMNVEV (reference sequence). With 5 bases clipped from V and 7 bases from J, the junction kept 4 bases outside the gene matches. CDR3 sequence reads: CASSAYRGGYTF. The CDR3 DNA follows: TGTGCCAGCAGTGCATACAGGGGTGGCTACACCTTC.

The genes are TRBV6-1 and TRBJ2-4; 7 positions agree with TRBD2. The tail of the sequence fits TRBJ2-7 better, so the J call may be wrong. From germline, CDR1 is MNHNS and CDR2 SASEGT. The CDR3 covers 15 residues. The CDR3 loop reads CASRTDSGLSYEQYF. CDR3 sequence (DNA): TGTGCCAGCAGAACCGATAGCGGGTTATCCTACGAGCAGTACTTC.

This clonotype was detected a few times. CDR3 in amino acids: CASRETGHQYEQYF. As DNA, the CDR3 is TGTGCCAGCAGAGAAACGGGACACCAATACGAGCAGTACTTC. The rearrangement joins TRBV6-5 to TRBJ2-7; perhaps TRBD1 as D (6 bases). This CDR3 has 14 amino acids. Trimming took 6 bases from V and 4 from J, leaving 16 bases between them. Germline CDR1 reads MNHEY; CDR2 reads SVGAGI.

The gene calls are TRBV7-2 and TRBJ2-7, with 7 bases identical to TRBD2. V dropped 5 bases and J dropped 4; count of bases not matched to a gene: 5. The CDR3 is made up of 13 amino acids. Germline values: CDR1 SGHTA, CDR2 FQGNSA. The CDR3 sequence is CASSRWGGYEQYF. The CDR3 DNA follows: TGTGCCAGCAGCCGTTGGGGGGGTTACGAGCAGTACTTC.

This rearrangement joins TRBV9 to TRBJ1-2; TRBD1 matches at 7 bases. The V gene end was trimmed by 6 bases and the J gene end by 5 bases; junction bases not matched to a gene: 7. Germline V gene lookup returns CDR1 SGDLS and CDR2 YYNGEE. The CDR3 length is 13 residues. The CDR3 coding sequence is TGTGCCAGCACCAAATCGACAGGGTATGGCTACACCTTC. The encoded protein is CASTKSTGYGYTF.

The J gene is TRBJ2-3, the V gene TRBV10-3; 10 nucleotides match TRBD2. Trimming removed 5 bases from V and 5 bases from J; junction bases left unmatched: 7. CDR1 is ENHRY and CDR2 is SYGVKD in the germline V gene. This CDR3 comprises 15 residues. CDR3 bases: TGTGCCATCAGTCCAGCGGGGGGGCCAAGAGATACGCAGTATTTT. Translating gives CAISPAGGPRDTQYF.

Note on this clonotype: The junction and the germline gene differ at one end; a read error may be behind it. V usage is TRBV7-2 and J usage is TRBJ1-5; D call uncertain. Germline assignment: CDR1 SGHTA and CDR2 FQGNSA. This CDR3 has 17 residues. The CDR3 sequence is CANSARRGGNSNQPQHF. CDR3 nucleotide sequence: TGTGCCAACAGCGCTCGCCGGGGAGGGAATAGCAATCAGCCCCAGCATTTT.

The rearrangement joins TRBV11-2 to TRBJ2-3; 7 positions agree with TRBD2. V lost 6 bases to trimming and J lost 0 bases; unmatched junction nucleotides: 27. Germline CDR1 reads SGHAT; CDR2 reads FQNNGV. The CDR3 runs 22 residues. In DNA form, the CDR3 reads TGTGCCAGCAGGGATCCTTCGGGTCGGGGGGTCCATGAACGAACTAGCACAGATACGCAGTATTTT. It yields the protein CASRDPSGRGVHERTSTDTQYF.

V gene TRBV4-2 combines with J gene TRBJ2-3; a weak D match, TRBD1 (6 bases). CDR1 and CDR2 (germline): LGHNA, YNFKEQ. The V gene lost 1 base and the J gene lost 2 bases, with 7 bases spanning the gap. This CDR3 is 14 amino acids long. CDR3 DNA sequence: TGTGCCAGCAGCCAAGGGACAGACACAGATACGCAGTATTTT. Its translation is CASSQGTDTDTQYF.

This chain joins TRBV28 and TRBJ2-2, with 8 nucleotides matching TRBD2. Germline V CDR1 and CDR2: MDHEN, SYDVKM. This CDR3 is built from 15 residues. Trimming took 5 bases from V and 0 from J; bases not matched to a gene: 2. The DNA for the CDR3 is TGTGCCAGCAGTAGCGGGGGAGCGAACACCGGGGAGCTGTTTTTT. Its protein is CASSSGGANTGELFF.

There are a few counts of this clonotype. V and J are TRBV28 and TRBJ2-5; D not resolved. The J call may be incorrect, as the DNA end agrees better with TRBJ2-7. Looked up from germline, CDR1 is MDHEN and CDR2 is SYDVKM. CDR3 length equals 14 residues. The DNA for the CDR3 is TGTGCCAGCAAAGGCCCCCCAACTGAGTTCGAGCAGTACTTC. Translated, it gives CASKGPPTEFEQYF.

DNA of the CDR3: TGCAGCGTTGAACCACGGTGGGAGACCCAGTACTTC. Its translation is CSVEPRWETQYF. The chain joins TRBV29-1 to TRBJ2-7; unclear D gene. The J call may be in error: the DNA end matches TRBJ2-5 better. CDR3 size: 12 residues. Germline-derived CDR1 and CDR2 are SQVTM and ANQGSEA.

This sequence joins TRBV6-5 and TRBJ2-5; tentatively, D is TRBD1 (5 bases). Trimming took 4 bases from V and 5 from J, leaving 14 bases between them. Per the germline V gene, CDR1 is MNHEY and CDR2 is SVGAGI. The CDR3 sequence is 14 residues long. CDR3 in amino acids: CASSFTGSEETQYF. As DNA, the CDR3 is TGTGCCAGCAGTTTCACAGGCAGCGAGGAGACCCAGTACTTC.

The chain has TRBV20-1 and TRBJ2-7, with D maybe TRBD1 (5 bases). The J call may be in error: the DNA end matches TRBJ2-5 better. The germline V gene encodes CDR1 DFQATT and CDR2 SNEGSKA (reference sequence). This CDR3 has 15 residues. The CDR3: CSASSTSGRWETQYF. The CDR3 bases are TGCAGTGCTAGTTCCACCTCAGGGCGATGGGAGACCCAGTACTTC.

This clonotype was seen a handful of times. The chain combines TRBV5-1 with TRBJ2-6; tentatively, D is TRBD1 (6 bases). CDR3 size: 16 residues. In germline, CDR1 is SGHRS, CDR2 YFSETQ. V lost 7 bases to trimming and J lost 1 base, with 15 bases between them. Here the CDR3 DNA reads TGCGCCAGCCAAAAAGGGGGAGCTTCTGGGGCCAACGTCCTGACTTTC. It specifies CASQKGGASGANVLTF. The full variable domain, with the rest looked up from reference TRBV5-1 and TRBJ2-6, is KAGVTQTPRYLIKTRGQQVTLSCSPISGHRSVSWYQQTPGQGLQFLFEYFSETQRNKGNFPGRFSGRQFSNSRSEMNVSTLELGDSALYLCASQKGGASGANVLTFGAGSRLTVL.

This clonotype was counted between two and nine times. V gene TRBV7-2 combines with J gene TRBJ1-6, with D uncertain. Germline CDR1 reads SGHTA; CDR2 reads FQGNSA. V gave up 5 bases and J gave up 8 bases, with 13 bases separating them. The CDR3 spans 14 residues. The CDR3 spells CASSIDWADSPLHF. The CDR3 nucleotides read TGTGCCAGCAGCATAGACTGGGCTGATTCACCCCTCCACTTT. The full variable domain, in which reference TRBV7-2 and TRBJ1-6 provide the parts outside the CDR3, is GAGVSQSPSNKVTEKGKDVELRCDPISGHTALYWYRQSLGQGLEFLIYFQGNSAPDKSGLPSDRFSAERTGGSVSTLTIQRTQQEDSAVYLCASSIDWADSPLHFGNGTRLTVT.

There are many counts of this clonotype. The chain recombines TRBV29-1 with TRBJ2-7; D remains unclear. Per germline, CDR1 SQVTM and CDR2 ANQGSEA. The CDR3 spans 11 residues. The V end was cut by 1 base, the J end by 3 bases, with 4 bases between. The CDR3 reads CSVEGGYEQYF. The CDR3 bases are TGCAGCGTTGAAGGGGGCTACGAGCAGTACTTC.

This clonotype occurred a few times. The rearrangement joins TRBV12-3 or TRBV12-4 to TRBJ1-6, with no clear D. V lost 4 bases, J lost 7 bases, and 8 bases lay in between. CDR3 length: 13 amino acids. The CDR3 sequence: CASSSETNSPLHF. CDR3 DNA sequence: TGTGCCAGCAGTTCCGAGACCAATTCACCCCTCCACTTT.

The chain is built from TRBV19 and TRBJ2-7; the match to TRBD2 covers 8 bases. Germline CDR1 is LNHDA and CDR2 is SQIVND (reference sequence). There are 18 residues in the CDR3. V lost 1 base, J lost 0 bases, and 11 bases stayed unmatched. The CDR3 region has the DNA TGTGCCAGTAGTATAGCCCCCCCCCAGCGGGGGAGCTCCTACGAGCAGTACTTC. Translating gives CASSIAPPQRGSSYEQYF.

This clonotype was seen only a few times. This chain uses TRBV27 with TRBJ2-5, with TRBD2 matching over 8 bases. Germline CDR1 MNHEY, CDR2 SMNVEV (reference sequence). Trimming at V came to 5 bases and at J to 9 bases, leaving 14 bases not matched to a gene. The length of the CDR3 is 15 residues. The CDR3 loop reads CASSPAGTSSPAQYF. For the CDR3, the DNA is TGTGCCAGCAGTCCTGCCGGGACTAGTAGTCCGGCCCAGTACTTC.

The V call is TRBV6-2 or TRBV6-3, the J call TRBJ1-1, with 7 positions matching TRBD1. Trimming removed 2 bases from V and 5 bases from J; junction bases left unmatched: 5. The CDR3 is 14 amino acids. Germline-derived CDR1 and CDR2 are MNHEY and SVGEGT. Written as DNA, the CDR3 is TGTGCCAGCAGTTACCCGACAGGGTATACTGAAGCTTTCTTT. Translating gives CASSYPTGYTEAFF.

This clonotype was observed a handful of times. The chain is built from TRBV6-6 and TRBJ2-1, with unresolved D. With 0 bases removed from V and 6 bases from J, the gap between germline ends came to 9 bases. Germline CDR1 and CDR2: MNHNY and SVGAGI (reference sequence). This CDR3 has 14 amino acids. The CDR3 sequence is CASSYSRVPNEQFF. Written as DNA, the CDR3 is TGTGCCAGCAGTTACTCAAGGGTTCCCAATGAGCAGTTCTTC.

The gene calls are TRBV6-5 and TRBJ1-1; 7 bases map to TRBD1. The CDR3 contains 14 residues. Germline V gene sequence: CDR1 MNHEY, CDR2 SVGAGI. V gave up 5 bases and J gave up 3 bases; unmatched junction bases: 6. CDR3 amino acids: CASSMTGSDTEAFF. Here the CDR3 DNA reads TGTGCCAGCAGTATGACAGGGAGTGACACTGAAGCTTTCTTT.

CDR3 residues: CASSRNQGRAGGREQYF. The CDR3 region has the DNA TGTGCCAGCAGCCGAAACCAAGGACGAGCGGGGGGCCGCGAGCAGTACTTC. J is TRBJ2-7 and V is TRBV6-6; 9 bases match TRBD2. J gave up 6 bases and V 6 bases, and 18 bases lay outside the gene matches. Germline CDR1 and CDR2: MNHNY and SVGAGI (reference sequence). This CDR3 has 17 residues.